This entry concerns a single T cell receptor (beta chain). These data come from a study of T cells after yellow fever vaccination. TCRdb re-analysed the 5' RACE reads in MiXCR, keeping a single row per CDR3 protein. The sample yields a few hundred thousand distinct CDR3 sequences, roughly a fifth seen once. The ends were cut back, 0 bases at V and 7 bases at J, with 16 bases in the middle. This CDR3 has 16 residues. Germline assignment: CDR1 SGHTA and CDR2 FQGNSA. The chain combines TRBV7-2 with TRBJ2-1; D is uncertain. The source was PBMCs, collected 15 days after the yellow fever booster vaccination. This receptor was taken from a man aged 25 to 40 who received the YFV17D yellow fever vaccine. CDR3 amino acids: CASSLADQATPNEQFF. The CDR3 DNA reads TGTGCCAGCAGCTTAGCAGACCAGGCTACTCCTAATGAGCAGTTCTTC.